This T cell receptor (beta chain) was documented in a study of blood T cell repertoires in COVID-19. Background on the study: Samples came from the United States, Italy and Spain, spanning acute and convalescent COVID-19. Sources were T cells, B-cell-depleted T cells, or PBMCs; the material itself was cDNA or gDNA.

Original processing methods: Estimated nucleated cell counts came from reference gene primer amplification. The assay was immunoSEQ multiplex PCR, and TCRdb's table has in-frame clones only and misses some. V, J and clone size are those of that table, while D and trimming were read from the DNA. The sample includes approximately 110,000 clones, more than 75% of them seen just once. The V gene lost 6 bases and the J gene lost 9 bases, with 17 bases spanning the gap. This CDR3 has 13 amino acids. Input material: peripheral blood. The chain carries TRBV12-3 or TRBV12-4 and TRBJ1-2; D perhaps matches TRBD1 (6 bases). The sequence was obtained from a woman aged 40 to 50 with acute or convalescent COVID-19. CDR3 loop: CASSYGNRVRYTF. In DNA, the CDR3 is TGTGCCAGCAGCTACGGAAACAGGGTGCGCTACACCTTC.